This T cell receptor (beta chain) was retrieved from a study of cytomegalovirus exposure and HLA in healthy donors. Notes on the study in general: Later work associated 16,951 TCR beta sequences with HLA alleles at 0.05 false discovery rate. Later on, analysis showed that most CMV-associated TCR beta chains appeared to be HLA-restricted. It was assumed in the presence/absence analyses that sequencing depth was roughly uniform across donors.

Researchers ran the PCR with 60 Vbeta and 13 Jbeta primers. The repertoire was sequenced with immunoSEQ multiplex PCR; TCRdb's copy has only in-frame clones and lacks some. Among roughly 140,000 clones listed, almost 80% were seen once. On this clone: Antigen unknown.

The CDR3 runs to 16 residues. Germline V gene data show CDR1 as SGHKS and CDR2 as YYEKEE (reference sequence). J was trimmed by 4 bases and V by 1 base; bases with no gene match: 10. Material for sequencing was PBMCs. The chain combines TRBV5-5 with TRBJ2-5; 7 bases are a match to TRBD2. The TCR originated in a male donor in good health and CMV-seronegative. CDR3 nucleotide sequence: TGTGCCAGCAGCTTGTCCCTTCGGACTAGTGGAGAGACCCAGTACTTC. Amino acids: CASSLSLRTSGETQYF.